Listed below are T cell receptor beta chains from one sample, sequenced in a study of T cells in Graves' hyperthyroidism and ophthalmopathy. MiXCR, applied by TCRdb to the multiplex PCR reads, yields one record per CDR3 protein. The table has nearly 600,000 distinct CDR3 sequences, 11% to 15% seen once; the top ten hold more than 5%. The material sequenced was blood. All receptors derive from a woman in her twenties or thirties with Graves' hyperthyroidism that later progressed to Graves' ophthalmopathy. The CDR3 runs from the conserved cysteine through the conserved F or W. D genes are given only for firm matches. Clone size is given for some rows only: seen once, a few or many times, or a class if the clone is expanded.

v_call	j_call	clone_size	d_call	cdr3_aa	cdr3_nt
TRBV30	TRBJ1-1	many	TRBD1	CAWNTGAGNEAFF	TGTGCCTGGAATACAGGGGCTGGGAATGAAGCTTTCTTT
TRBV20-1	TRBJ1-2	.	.	CSAIAPGGPNYGYTF	TGCAGTGCTATCGCCCCGGGAGGGCCTAACTATGGCTACACCTTC
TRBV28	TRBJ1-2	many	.	CASQSHSVNGYTF	TGTGCCAGCCAATCGCATTCGGTGAATGGCTACACCTTC
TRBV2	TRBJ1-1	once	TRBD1	CASTTGAGTEAFF	TGTGCCAGTACGACAGGGGCGGGAACTGAAGCTTTCTTT
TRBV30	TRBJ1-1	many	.	CAWMGLGNTEAFF	TGTGCCTGGATGGGTCTTGGAAACACTGAAGCTTTCTTT
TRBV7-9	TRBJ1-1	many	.	CASSRVDTMSEAFF	TGTGCCAGCTCTAGGGTTGATACTATGTCTGAAGCTTTCTTT
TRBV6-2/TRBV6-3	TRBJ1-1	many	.	CAGRAFGSTEAFF	TGTGCCGGCAGGGCCTTTGGTAGCACTGAAGCTTTCTTT
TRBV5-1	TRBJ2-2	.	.	CASSLALGAGELFF	TGCGCCAGCAGCTTGGCCTTAGGCGCCGGGGAGCTGTTTTTT
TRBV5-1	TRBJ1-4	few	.	CASSLGGPNEKLFF	TGCGCCAGCAGCCTAGGGGGTCCGAATGAAAAACTGTTTTTT
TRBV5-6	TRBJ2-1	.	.	CASSFRGLSSYNEQFF	TGTGCCAGCAGCTTCCGGGGCCTGAGCTCCTACAATGAGCAGTTCTTC
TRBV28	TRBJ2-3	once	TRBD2	CASSSPAGGQVTQYF	TGTGCCAGCAGTTCCCCAGCGGGAGGGCAAGTTACGCAGTATTTT
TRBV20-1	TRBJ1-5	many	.	CSARDYLRDQPQHF	TGCAGTGCTAGAGATTATCTGAGGGATCAGCCCCAGCATTTT
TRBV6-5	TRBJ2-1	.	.	CASSSKLSGANNEQFF	TGTGCCAGCAGTTCTAAGTTGTCGGGGGCAAACAATGAGCAGTTCTTC
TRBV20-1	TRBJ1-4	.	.	CSASWRGGDEKLFF	TGCAGTGCTAGTTGGCGTGGCGGGGATGAAAAACTGTTTTTT
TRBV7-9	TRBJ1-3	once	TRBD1	CASSSLSGTAPGNTIYF	TGTGCCAGCAGTTCCTTAAGTGGGACAGCCCCTGGAAACACCATATATTTT
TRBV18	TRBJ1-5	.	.	CASSLSGGAGGYSNQPQHF	TGTGCCAGCTCCCTTTCGGGGGGAGCTGGGGGTTATAGCAATCAGCCCCAGCATTTT
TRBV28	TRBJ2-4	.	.	CASTPRDLLNIQYF	TGTGCCAGCACTCCCCGGGACTTACTAAACATTCAGTACTTC
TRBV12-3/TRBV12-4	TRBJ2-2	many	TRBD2	CASSLNPPSSGIGTGELFF	TGTGCCAGCAGTTTAAACCCTCCTTCTAGCGGGATAGGCACCGGGGAGCTGTTTTTT
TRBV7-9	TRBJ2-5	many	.	CASSFSGVEETQYF	TGTGCCAGCAGCTTTTCGGGAGTTGAAGAGACCCAGTACTTC
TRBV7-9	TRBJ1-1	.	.	CASSWDGRQGAFF	TGTGCCAGCAGTTGGGACGGCCGTCAGGGTGCTTTCTTT
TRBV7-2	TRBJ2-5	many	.	CASSLGLEGTQYF	TGTGCCAGCAGCTTAGGACTAGAGGGGACCCAGTACTTC
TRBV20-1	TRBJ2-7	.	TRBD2	CSASVTTSGYYEQYF	TGCAGTGCTTCGGTCACGACTAGCGGATATTACGAGCAGTACTTC
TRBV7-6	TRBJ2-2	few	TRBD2	CASSVGILAGGGTGELFF	TGTGCCAGCAGCGTGGGAATCTTAGCGGGCGGTGGAACCGGGGAGCTGTTTTTT
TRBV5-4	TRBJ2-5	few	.	CASSGGQQGGTQYF	TGTGCCAGCAGCGGAGGACAGCAGGGTGGGACCCAGTACTTC
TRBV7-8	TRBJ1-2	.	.	CASSLDSQLGYTF	TGTGCCAGCAGCTTAGACAGCCAACTGGGCTACACCTTC
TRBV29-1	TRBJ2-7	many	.	CSVGHDYEQYF	TGCAGCGTTGGACATGACTACGAGCAGTACTTC
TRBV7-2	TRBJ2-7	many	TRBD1	CASSSGQVSYEQYF	TGTGCCAGCAGCTCGGGACAGGTATCCTACGAGCAGTACTTC
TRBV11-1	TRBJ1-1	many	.	CASSPRGAEAFF	TGTGCCAGCAGCCCCCGCGGGGCTGAAGCTTTCTTT
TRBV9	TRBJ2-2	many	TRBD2	CASSVPRGSQDTGELFF	TGTGCCAGCAGCGTTCCCCGCGGGAGCCAGGACACCGGGGAGCTGTTTTTT
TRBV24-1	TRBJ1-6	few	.	CATSGGSFNSPLHF	TGTGCCACCAGTGGCGGCAGCTTTAATTCACCCCTCCACTTT
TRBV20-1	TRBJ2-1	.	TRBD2	CSAMGLAQNEQFF	TGCAGTGCTATGGGACTAGCTCAAAATGAGCAGTTCTTC
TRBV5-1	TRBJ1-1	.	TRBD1	CASSPPRGGGGGTEAFF	TGCGCCAGCAGCCCCCCGCGCGGAGGGGGCGGTGGGACTGAAGCTTTCTTT
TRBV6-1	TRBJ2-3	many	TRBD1	CASSEATGSTDTQYF	TGTGCCAGCAGTGAAGCGACAGGGTCGACAGATACGCAGTATTTT
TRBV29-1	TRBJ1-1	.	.	CSVEGDPNTEAFF	TGCAGCGTTGAGGGGGACCCCAACACTGAAGCTTTCTTT
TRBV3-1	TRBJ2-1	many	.	CASSRTRGSYNEQFF	TGTGCCAGCAGTCGGACTAGGGGGTCCTACAATGAGCAGTTCTTC
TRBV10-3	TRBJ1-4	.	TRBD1	CAISGTGGPNEKLFF	TGTGCCATCAGCGGGACAGGGGGCCCTAATGAAAAACTGTTTTTT
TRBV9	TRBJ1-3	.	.	CASMSGNTIYF	TGTGCCAGCATGAGTGGAAACACCATATATTTT
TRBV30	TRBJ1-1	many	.	CAWSVQFTEAFF	TGTGCCTGGAGTGTACAATTCACTGAAGCTTTCTTT
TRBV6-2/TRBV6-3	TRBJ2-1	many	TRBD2	CASSYLRAGGGGEQFF	TGTGCCAGCAGTTATTTACGAGCGGGAGGTGGAGGGGAGCAGTTCTTC
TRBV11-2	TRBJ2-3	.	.	CASSTFTVSTQYF	TGTGCCAGCAGCACATTCACAGTATCCACGCAGTATTTT
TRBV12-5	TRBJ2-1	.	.	CASGSGSTAEQFF	TGTGCTAGTGGCTCGGGCTCGACCGCTGAGCAGTTCTTC
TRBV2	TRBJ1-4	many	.	CARTNRVGTNEKLFF	TGTGCCAGAACAAACAGGGTCGGGACTAATGAAAAACTGTTTTTT
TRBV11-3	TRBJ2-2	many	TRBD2	CASSTWTSGSDSTGELFF	TGTGCCAGCAGCACCTGGACTAGCGGGAGTGATTCCACCGGGGAGCTGTTTTTT
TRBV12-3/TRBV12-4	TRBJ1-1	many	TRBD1	CASSFKAGGYREAFF	TGTGCCAGCAGTTTTAAGGCAGGGGGCTATCGGGAAGCTTTCTTT
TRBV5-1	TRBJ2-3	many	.	CASSPTADTDTQYF	TGCGCCAGCAGCCCTACCGCAGATACAGATACGCAGTATTTT
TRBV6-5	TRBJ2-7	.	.	CASSYNTGAYEQYF	TGTGCCAGCAGTTACAATACGGGAGCCTACGAGCAGTACTTC
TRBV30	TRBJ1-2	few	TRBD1	CAWRQLQPTGGYGYTF	TGTGCCTGGAGACAACTTCAGCCTACAGGGGGATATGGCTACACCTTC
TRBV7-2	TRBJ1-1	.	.	CASSNTGEAFF	TGTGCCAGCAGCAATACAGGAGAAGCTTTCTTT
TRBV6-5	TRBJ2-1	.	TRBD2	CASSYSTLAGENEQFF	TGTGCCAGCAGTTACTCGACACTAGCGGGAGAGAATGAGCAGTTCTTC
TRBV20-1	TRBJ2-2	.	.	CSGGTAGSGELFF	TGCAGTGGCGGGACTGCAGGGTCCGGGGAGCTGTTTTTT
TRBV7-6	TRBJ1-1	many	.	CASSLITENTEAFF	TGTGCCAGCAGCTTAATTACGGAGAACACTGAAGCTTTCTTT